Following are 26 T cell receptor beta chains from one sample sequenced in a study of cytomegalovirus exposure and HLA in healthy donors. 13 Jbeta primers and 60 Vbeta primers were used for the PCR. Using immunoSEQ multiplex PCR, the repertoire was profiled, and TCRdb retains in-frame clones only, with some absent. The sample holds 110,000 or so clones, more than 70% seen once. Sequenced material: PBMCs. Receptors were obtained from a man younger than 40 in good health and CMV-seronegative.

This chain connects TRBV7-9 to TRBJ2-1; a weak D match, TRBD2 (6 bases). The CDR3 has 15 amino acids. Trimming stripped 1 base from V and 0 bases from J, with 7 bases between. In germline, CDR1 is SEHNR, CDR2 FQNEAQ (reference sequence). The CDR3: CASSLDGSSYNEQFF. As DNA, the CDR3 is TGTGCCAGCAGCTTAGACGGGAGCTCCTACAATGAGCAGTTCTTC.

The rearrangement uses TRBV10-3 and TRBJ2-1, with 8 bases identical to TRBD1. V gave up 8 bases and J gave up 4 bases; unmatched junction bases: 10. Per germline, CDR1 ENHRY and CDR2 SYGVKD. The CDR3 is 15 amino acids. CDR3 residues: CAISLGTGGYNEQFF. The CDR3 DNA sequence: TGTGCCATCTCCCTGGGAACAGGGGGATACAATGAGCAGTTCTTC.

The chain has TRBV6-1 and TRBJ1-3; no reliable D call. The V gene's germline CDR1 is MNHNS and CDR2 SASEGT. This CDR3 spans 14 amino acids. V lost 4 bases and J lost 0, with 7 bases in between. The CDR3 is CASSAANSGNTIYF. CDR3 sequence (DNA): TGTGCCAGCAGTGCAGCCAACTCTGGAAACACCATATATTTT.

The chain recombines TRBV6-1 with TRBJ2-1; TRBD2 matches at 8 bases. Trimming at V came to 7 bases and at J to 3 bases, leaving 8 bases not matched to a gene. The length of the CDR3 is 15 residues. The germline CDR1 and CDR2 sequences are MNHNS and SASEGT. CDR3 in amino acids: CASNPTGLGYNEQFF. The CDR3 DNA follows: TGTGCCAGCAATCCCACGGGACTAGGCTACAATGAGCAGTTCTTC.

This chain uses TRBV25-1 with TRBJ2-1; 7 bases line up with TRBD1. Germline CDR1 reads MGHDK; CDR2 reads SYGVNS. The trim removed 3 bases at V and 0 bases at J, leaving 2 bases unmatched. This CDR3 has 15 amino acids. The CDR3 protein is CASSESGGSYNEQFF. The CDR3 nucleotides read TGTGCCAGCAGTGAGTCAGGGGGCTCCTACAATGAGCAGTTCTTC. The full variable domain, with the rest looked up from reference TRBV25-1 and TRBJ2-1, is EADIYQTPRYLVIGTGKKITLECSQTMGHDKMYWYQQDPGMELHLIHYSYGVNSTEKGDLSSESTVSRIRTEHFPLTLESARPSHTSQYLCASSESGGSYNEQFFGPGTRLTVL.

The chain is built from TRBV4-1 and TRBJ2-3; D is undetermined. CDR1 is MGHRA and CDR2 is YSYEKL in the germline V gene. CDR3 length: 15 residues. The V and J ends lost 0 bases and 3 bases respectively, with 10 bases between them. The CDR3, as DNA: TGCGCCAGCAGCCAAGAAGTCCAGAGGACAGATACGCAGTATTTT. It encodes CASSQEVQRTDTQYF.

The V call is TRBV5-4, the J call TRBJ2-5; maybe TRBD1 (6 bases). Trimming left V 2 bases short and J 7 bases short, with 15 bases between. The germline gives CDR1 SGHNT, CDR2 YYREEE (reference sequence). CDR3 length: 14 amino acids. The CDR3 DNA reads TGTGCCAGCAGCTTCTACGACAGGTACGGGACCCAGTACTTC. It is translated as CASSFYDRYGTQYF.

The rearrangement joins TRBV27 to TRBJ2-7, with 8 bases fitting TRBD1. Trimming removed 0 bases from V and 4 bases from J; junction bases left unmatched: 11. CDR1 is MNHEY, CDR2 SMNVEV, per germline (reference sequence). The CDR3 spans 17 residues. The CDR3 here is CASSLSNPRQGLYEQYF. The CDR3 coding sequence is TGTGCCAGCAGTTTATCGAACCCCAGACAGGGGTTGTACGAGCAGTACTTC.

This clone was detected once. V is TRBV4-1 and J is TRBJ2-3; 7 bases match TRBD1. V trimming: 4 bases; J trimming: 2 bases; junction bases outside the gene matches: 6. The CDR3 sequence is 15 residues long. CDR1 is MGHRA and CDR2 is YSYEKL in the germline V gene. CDR3 in DNA: TGCGCCAGCAGCCCCCGGGACAGCCTCACAGATACGCAGTATTTT. Translating gives CASSPRDSLTDTQYF.

The chain combines TRBV2 with TRBJ1-2; unclear D gene. This CDR3 region has 14 residues. V dropped 1 base and J dropped 5 bases, with 11 bases sitting between them. CDR1 and CDR2 from the germline V gene are SNHLY and FYNNEI. CDR3 DNA: TGTGCCAGCAGTGAAGAGAGGGCCGGGTATGGCTACACCTTC. Its translation is CASSEERAGYGYTF.

This rearrangement joins TRBV6-1 to TRBJ2-1; D not resolved. V shed 6 bases and J shed 0 bases, with 9 bases lying between them. This CDR3 region has 14 residues. CDR1 and CDR2 from the germline V gene are MNHNS and SASEGT. CDR3 amino acids: CASRSGFSYNEQFF. CDR3 bases: TGTGCCAGCAGATCAGGCTTCTCCTACAATGAGCAGTTCTTC.

The J gene is TRBJ1-5, the V gene TRBV6-1, with a weak D call TRBD1 (6 bases). Germline CDR1 and CDR2: MNHNS and SASEGT. Trimming cost V 5 bases and J 6 bases, with 14 bases left between them. CDR3 length: 14 residues. The CDR3 bases are TGTGCCAGCAGTACTACAGGGTCGGTTCAGCCCCAGCATTTT. This encodes CASSTTGSVQPQHF.

This clone was picked up a small number of times. The chain carries TRBV7-6 and TRBJ2-1; TRBD2 matches 7 bases. CDR3 length equals 17 residues. The ends lost 4 bases at V and 2 bases at J; junction bases unmatched: 11. Germline CDR1 is SGHVS and CDR2 is FNYEAQ. The CDR3 bases are TGTGCCAGCAGCTCCAGGCCAGCGGGGAACCCCTACAATGAGCAGTTCTTC. The encoded protein is CASSSRPAGNPYNEQFF.

V and J are TRBV4-3 and TRBJ2-7; 8 bases line up with TRBD2. With 0 bases clipped from V and 6 bases from J, the junction kept 7 bases outside the gene matches. There are 15 residues in the CDR3. Germline CDR1 is LGHNA and CDR2 is YSLEER. Written as DNA, the CDR3 is TGCGCCAGCAGCCAAGAATCCAGCGGGAGTAGCGAGCAGTACTTC. Protein sequence: CASSQESSGSSEQYF.

This chain uses TRBV4-3 with TRBJ1-6; TRBD1 matches 8 bases. Trimming removed 3 bases from V and 8 bases from J; junction bases left unmatched: 6. The length of the CDR3 is 15 residues. Germline-derived CDR1 and CDR2 are LGHNA and YSLEER. CDR3 sequence reads: CASSQEDRDDSPLHF. For the CDR3, the DNA is TGCGCCAGCAGCCAGGAGGACAGGGATGATTCACCCCTCCACTTT.

The chain joins TRBV6-5 to TRBJ1-3; D is uncertain. Germline V lookup: CDR1 MNHEY, CDR2 SVGAGI. Trimming cost V 5 bases and J 0 bases, with 11 bases left between them. The CDR3 extends over 15 amino acids. CDR3 sequence: CASSVSRFSGNTIYF. As DNA, the CDR3 is TGTGCCAGCAGTGTTAGTCGGTTCTCTGGAAACACCATATATTTT.

The chain couples TRBV6-1 to TRBJ1-6; 11 nucleotides agree with TRBD1. The CDR3 totals 14 residues. In germline, CDR1 is MNHNS, CDR2 SASEGT. The V gene end was trimmed by 6 bases and the J gene end by 11 bases; junction bases not matched to a gene: 6. CDR3 nucleotides: TGTGCCAGCAGCTCCGGGACAGGGGGGACACCCCTCCACTTT. Its translation is CASSSGTGGTPLHF.

The table lists this clone with a few counts. V and J are TRBV6-5 and TRBJ2-1, with D possibly TRBD2 on 5 matching bases. The CDR3 sequence is 15 residues long. Germline CDR1 is MNHEY and CDR2 is SVGAGI. V dropped 2 bases and J dropped 4 bases, with 12 bases sitting between them. The CDR3: CASSYVGLLYNEQFF. CDR3 sequence (DNA): TGTGCCAGCAGTTACGTCGGACTCCTTTACAATGAGCAGTTCTTC.

The chain has TRBV4-3 and TRBJ1-4; D unclear. Germline V gene sequence: CDR1 LGHNA, CDR2 YSLEER. Trimming cost V 2 bases and J 5 bases, with 12 bases left between them. The CDR3 has 15 residues. DNA of the CDR3: TGCGCCAGCAGCCAACAGGAAGGCCTAAATGAAAAACTGTTTTTT. It translates to CASSQQEGLNEKLFF.

The chain has TRBV19 and TRBJ2-2; TRBD1 agrees at 11 bases. The CDR3 runs to 17 residues. Germline CDR1 is LNHDA and CDR2 is SQIVND (reference sequence). Trimming at V came to 6 bases and at J to 6 bases, leaving 12 bases not matched to a gene. This chain's CDR3 is CASRMRSRTGGAGELFF. The CDR3, as DNA: TGTGCCAGTAGGATGAGGTCCCGGACAGGGGGCGCCGGGGAGCTGTTTTTT.

This clone was picked up a small number of times. V and J are TRBV2 and TRBJ2-1, with 12 bases aligning to TRBD2. V trimming: 3 bases; J trimming: 9 bases; junction bases outside the gene matches: 12. CDR3 length equals 17 residues. CDR1 SNHLY and CDR2 FYNNEI come from the germline V gene. As DNA, the CDR3 is TGTGCCAGCAGTGACCGCATGCTAGCGGGAGGGCGGGTTGAGCAGTTCTTC. This sequence encodes CASSDRMLAGGRVEQFF. Full variable domain (rest looked up from reference TRBV2 and TRBJ2-1): EPEVTQTPSHQVTQMGQEVILRCVPISNHLYFYWYRQILGQKVEFLVSFYNNEISEKSEIFDDQFSVERPDGSNFTLKIRSTKLEDSAMYFCASSDRMLAGGRVEQFFGPGTRLTVL.

This clone has only one observation. The chain links TRBV9 to TRBJ2-3; 8 bases match TRBD2. The CDR3 is 14 residues long. Trimming cost V 3 bases and J 6 bases; bases outside gene matches: 6. Per the germline V gene, CDR1 is SGDLS and CDR2 is YYNGEE. The CDR3 DNA reads TGTGCCAGCAGCGAGGGGACTAGTCGCGATACGCAGTATTTT. Its translation is CASSEGTSRDTQYF.

The V call is TRBV19, the J call TRBJ2-7, with D possibly being TRBD1 (6 bases). Germline-derived CDR1 and CDR2 are LNHDA and SQIVND (reference sequence). V lost 3 bases to trimming and J lost 0 bases, with 9 bases between them. The CDR3 totals 14 residues. The CDR3 reads CASSITGSSYEQYF. As DNA, the CDR3 is TGTGCCAGTAGTATTACAGGGAGCTCCTACGAGCAGTACTTC.

V is TRBV5-4 and J is TRBJ1-2; 9 bases are a match to TRBD1. There are 20 residues in the CDR3. Trimming cost V 0 bases and J 0 bases; bases outside gene matches: 15. Per the germline V gene, CDR1 is SGHNT and CDR2 is YYREEE (reference sequence). CDR3 amino acids: CASSLGSLGQGTTANYGYTF. CDR3 nucleotide sequence: TGTGCCAGCAGCTTGGGGTCATTAGGACAGGGGACAACAGCTAACTATGGCTACACCTTC. Filled out from reference TRBV5-4 and TRBJ1-2, the complete variable domain reads ETGVTQSPTHLIKTRGQQVTLRCSSQSGHNTVSWYQQALGQGPQFIFQYYREEENGRGNFPPRFSGLQFPNYSSELNVNALELDDSALYLCASSLGSLGQGTTANYGYTFGSGTRLTVV.

This clone was observed a handful of times. The chain carries TRBV5-1 and TRBJ2-1; 9 bases are shared with TRBD1. Germline lookup yields CDR1 SGHRS and CDR2 YFSETQ. The V gene end was trimmed by 0 bases and the J gene end by 8 bases; junction bases not matched to a gene: 6. The CDR3 has 15 amino acids. CDR3 loop: CASSLARTGEDEQFF. The CDR3 nucleotides are TGCGCCAGCAGCTTGGCACGGACAGGGGAAGATGAGCAGTTCTTC.

The chain is built from TRBV27 and TRBJ2-7; unclear D gene. Deletions cut 6 bases from V and 1 base from J, with 13 bases between. The CDR3 sequence is 14 residues long. Germline-derived CDR1 and CDR2 are MNHEY and SMNVEV (reference sequence). CDR3 in amino acids: CASSSLFGSYEQYF. For the CDR3, the DNA is TGTGCCAGCAGCAGCCTTTTCGGGTCCTACGAGCAGTACTTC.